A single TCR beta chain is shown here with its context. Its target is unknown. The data derive from a study of cytomegalovirus exposure and HLA in healthy donors. Study-wide points: Within a later analysis, the majority of CMV-associated TCR beta chains appeared HLA-restricted. In a later analysis, 15,000 to 20,000 TCR beta sequences were associated with HLA alleles at 0.05 false discovery rate.

The CDR3 contains 15 residues. CDR1 is SGHAT and CDR2 is FQNNGV in the germline V gene. With 60 Vbeta and 13 Jbeta primers, the PCR was carried out. The repertoire was sequenced with immunoSEQ multiplex PCR; TCRdb's copy has only in-frame clones and lacks some. The top ten hold under 3% of the sample, which has 150,000 to 200,000 clones, 85% seen once. The chain couples TRBV11-2 to TRBJ2-5; 13 bases agree with TRBD2. The end of the DNA is better explained by TRBJ2-7, so the J call may be wrong. The sequenced sample was PBMCs. This TCR was recovered from a woman between 50 and 59 years old in good health and CMV-seronegative. CDR3: CASSRTSGSIYEQYF. Written as DNA, the CDR3 is TGTGCCAGCAGTCGGACTAGCGGGAGTATTTACGAGCAGTACTTC.